This T cell receptor (beta chain) was profiled in a study of T cells after yellow fever vaccination (dated by TCRdb to between 2018 and 2021). Notes on the research overall: The SMART-Seq v4 Ultra Low Input RNA kit was used to prepare libraries from fractions with low cell numbers. To follow T-cell clones before and after primary and booster YFV17D yellow fever vaccination, bulk TCR alpha and beta repertoires were sequenced over time. Two healthy male donors, one aged 18 to 30 and one aged 30 to 40 years, were included in the cohort. Blood samples were taken at several timepoints before and after primary and secondary immunization, and bulk PBMC replicates and cell subsets were isolated.

This clonotype occurred a few times. Its antigen target is currently unknown. Within one base of it there is no much larger clone, and no base qualities were kept. Overall study outcomes, separate from this receptor: Computational filtering was required because FACS-sorted repertoires could contain abundant contaminating clonotypes from the bulk population. Because the study included only a couple of donors, the extent to which the findings can be generalized is limited. The secondary T-cell response was found to be weaker but faster than the primary response, with a peak reached on day 5 rather than on day 15. Most clones expanded after primary vaccination (around 97% of CD4 and roughly 90% of CD8) were re-detected after the booster, suggesting that broad memory maintenance occurred. A small fraction of clonotypes showed up in both the CD4 and CD8 compartments, probably as a result of convergent recombination.

The treatment or condition label of this sample denotes: live attenuated yellow fever vaccine strain. At each blood-draw timepoint, two biological replicates of bulk PBMCs were collected. PBMCs were isolated from peripheral blood using a standard Ficoll-Paque protocol. TriZol was used to extract RNA from bulk PBMCs, from CD4 and CD8 fractions, and from dextramer-positive and dextramer-negative fractions. TCR cDNA was made using 5'RACE template switching, a step that added a universal primer site and unique molecular identifiers. cDNA synthesis was primed from both the TCR alpha and TCR beta constant segments. Library amplification involved two PCR steps, and the second step added sample barcodes and sequencing adapters. Sequencing of libraries was done on Illumina HiSeq 2500 (2x100 bp) or NovaSeq (2x150 bp). On the authors' methods: MIGEC was used to demultiplex reads and collapse the reads into UMI consensus sequences, and MiXCR was used for V(D)J alignment. Using edgeR on replicate PBMC samples, clonotypes were called vaccine-responding if FDR was below 0.01 and the log2 fold change was above 5 up to day 15. Each bulk clonotype was labeled CD4 or CD8 based on which sequenced repertoire, CD4 or CD8, contained the clonotype at higher abundance. Using fastp at Q25 and MiXCR, TCRdb reprocessed the public reads and kept productive beta chains. Each entry is one CDR3 protein sequence, shown with its most common DNA and genes. None of the V and J calls come from the authors' own analysis; TCRdb made them. Here the sample has 500,000 to 700,000 distinct CDR3 sequences; about 19% occur a single time. Roughly 13% of the sample is held by the ten biggest clonotypes.

Per the germline V gene, MNHNS is the CDR1 and SASEGT is the CDR2. From its cysteine to its phenylalanine, the CDR3 spans 14 amino acids. Only the CDR3 part of the read is kept: 42 bases, read in frame from the first base. The V end gives up 7 bases and the J end 4 bases, leaving 10 bases in the junction not matched to a gene. The material sequenced was PBMCs, taken 15 days after the yellow fever booster vaccination. The chain links TRBV6-1 with TRBJ2-7, and 7 junction bases match TRBD1. This sequence was found in a young man who received the YFV17D yellow fever vaccine. This receptor has the CDR3 CASNKGGAGYEQYF. The sequence in DNA is TGTGCCAGCAATAAAGGGGGCGCAGGGTACGAGCAGTACTTC.